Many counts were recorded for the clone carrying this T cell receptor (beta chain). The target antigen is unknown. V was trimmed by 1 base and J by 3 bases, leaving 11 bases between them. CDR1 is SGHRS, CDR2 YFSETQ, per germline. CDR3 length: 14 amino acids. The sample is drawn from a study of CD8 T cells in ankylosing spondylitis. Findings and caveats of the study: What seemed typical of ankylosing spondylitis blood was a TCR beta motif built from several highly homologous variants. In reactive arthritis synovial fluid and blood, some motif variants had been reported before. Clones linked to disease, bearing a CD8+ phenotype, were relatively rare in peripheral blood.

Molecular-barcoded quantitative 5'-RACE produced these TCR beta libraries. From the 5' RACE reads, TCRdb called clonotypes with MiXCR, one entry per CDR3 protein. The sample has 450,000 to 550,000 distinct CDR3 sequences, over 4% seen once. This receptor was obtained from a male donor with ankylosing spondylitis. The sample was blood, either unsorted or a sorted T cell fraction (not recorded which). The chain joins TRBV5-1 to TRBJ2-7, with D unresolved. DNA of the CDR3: TGCGCCAGCAGCTTGTTAGTCAGAGACTACGAGCAGTACTTC. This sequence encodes CASSLLVRDYEQYF.